Following are 12 T cell receptor beta chains from one sample sequenced in a study of identical twins. TCRdb redid the calling of the 5' RACE reads with MiXCR, one entry per CDR3 protein. The sample comprises about 250,000 distinct CDR3 sequences, about 8.3% of which are singletons, and roughly 3% rests with the top ten. In addition, the sample was reused for a study of yellow fever vaccine responses in identical twins.

The material sequenced was CD8+ T cells sorted from blood. The receptor source for this set is a woman under 30 in good health.

At least ten counts were recorded for this clonotype. This rearrangement joins TRBV15 to TRBJ2-7; D gene unclear. Germline assignment: CDR1 LNHNV and CDR2 YYDKDF (reference sequence). This CDR3 spans 13 amino acids. Trimming stripped 3 bases from V and 5 bases from J, with 11 bases between. DNA for the CDR3: TGTGCCACCAGCAGCCCCCGCCTAGACGAGCAGTACTTC. Translated, it gives CATSSPRLDEQYF.

This clonotype has ten or more counts. The rearrangement links TRBV4-2 to TRBJ2-1; 11 nucleotides align to TRBD2. The V and J ends lost 6 bases and 7 bases, in that order; junction bases with no gene match: 5. Germline CDR1 reads LGHNA; CDR2 reads YNFKEQ. This CDR3 is 14 amino acids long. The CDR3 DNA follows: TGTGCCAGCAGACGACTAGCGGGGTCAAATGAGCAGTTCTTC. Translation: CASRRLAGSNEQFF.

CDR3 protein: CSASMFERMSGNTIYF. The CDR3 DNA reads as TGCAGTGCTAGTATGTTTGAGAGAATGTCTGGAAACACCATATATTTT. The chain couples TRBV20-1 to TRBJ1-3; D gene uncertain. The CDR3 totals 16 residues. Germline CDR1 reads DFQATT; CDR2 reads SNEGSKA (reference sequence). V was clipped by 3 bases and J by 1 base, with 16 bases between them.

The chain couples TRBV20-1 to TRBJ1-6; D is possibly TRBD1 (5 bases). Germline V gene data show CDR1 as DFQATT and CDR2 as SNEGSKA (reference sequence). The CDR3 has 12 amino acids. V lost 3 bases and J lost 10, with 10 bases in between. The CDR3: CSASFSGSPLHF. DNA of the CDR3: TGCAGTGCTAGTTTCTCAGGGTCACCCCTCCACTTT.

This chain links TRBV20-1 with TRBJ2-3; TRBD1 matches 7 bases. The length of the CDR3 is 17 residues. Germline V CDR1 and CDR2: DFQATT, SNEGSKA (reference sequence). J was trimmed by 0 bases and V by 3 bases; bases with no gene match: 12. The CDR3, as DNA: TGCAGTGCTAGCCAAAGGGGGTACAGGGGTAGCACAGATACGCAGTATTTT. Translated, it gives CSASQRGYRGSTDTQYF.

This clonotype was seen repeatedly, ten times or more. The chain has TRBV27 and TRBJ1-5; D is ambiguous. CDR1 and CDR2 (germline): MNHEY, SMNVEV (reference sequence). The CDR3 spans 13 residues. V lost 4 bases and J 7 bases, leaving 11 bases between the germline ends. The chain's CDR3 is CASSYDVGQPQHF. The CDR3, as DNA: TGTGCCAGCAGTTATGATGTGGGGCAGCCCCAGCATTTT.

This clonotype was picked up many times. The J gene is TRBJ2-1, the V gene TRBV2, with TRBD2 identical over 7 bases. J gave up 2 bases and V 6 bases, and 10 bases lay outside the gene matches. The CDR3 is 16 residues long. Germline lookup yields CDR1 SNHLY and CDR2 FYNNEI. DNA for the CDR3: TGTGCCAGCAGGGCATCACTAGCGTACCCCTACAATGAGCAGTTCTTC. Protein product: CASRASLAYPYNEQFF.

This clonotype was detected ten times or more. The V call is TRBV29-1, the J call TRBJ2-7, with a possible D match to TRBD1 (5 bases). Germline V gene sequence: CDR1 SQVTM, CDR2 ANQGSEA. Trimming removed 2 bases from V and 3 bases from J, with 11 bases in between. CDR3 length: 13 amino acids. CDR3 coding DNA: TGCAGCGTTGAAATGGGGCAGGTCTACGAGCAGTACTTC. It is translated as CSVEMGQVYEQYF.

This clonotype was detected ten times or more. The chain is built from TRBV29-1 and TRBJ2-2; 10 nucleotides align to TRBD1. The V and J ends lost 4 bases and 4 bases, in that order; junction bases with no gene match: 6. CDR1 and CDR2 (germline): SQVTM, ANQGSEA. This CDR3 has 15 residues. CDR3: CSVAPGQGITGELFF. Written as DNA, the CDR3 is TGCAGCGTTGCCCCGGGACAGGGGATCACCGGGGAGCTGTTTTTT.

This clonotype was observed a few times. The CDR3 loop is CASSLLSGLADHTYNEQFF. DNA of the CDR3: TGTGCCAGCAGCCTCCTATCGGGACTAGCGGACCACACCTACAATGAGCAGTTCTTC. The chain is built from TRBV3-1 and TRBJ2-1; TRBD2 aligns across 11 bases. V lost 4 bases, J lost 2 bases, and 13 bases stayed unmatched. Germline V gene data show CDR1 as LGHDT and CDR2 as YNNKEL (reference sequence). The CDR3 runs 19 residues.

The chain is built from TRBV4-3 and TRBJ1-5, with D possibly matching TRBD1 (6 bases). Germline lookup yields CDR1 LGHNA and CDR2 YSLEER. The V end was cut by 2 bases, the J end by 6 bases, with 14 bases between. The CDR3 has 15 amino acids. The CDR3 DNA is TGCGCCAGCAGCCAATACCCGGGGGCAGGTCAGCCCCAGCATTTT. It specifies CASSQYPGAGQPQHF.

This clonotype showed up just a few times. V is TRBV7-9 and J is TRBJ1-4, with D unresolved. V lost 2 bases and J lost 6, with 4 bases in between. The CDR3 is 12 amino acids. Germline V lookup: CDR1 SEHNR, CDR2 FQNEAQ (reference sequence). The chain's CDR3 is CASSLLDEKLFF. The CDR3 DNA is TGTGCCAGCAGCTTACTTGATGAAAAACTGTTTTTT. Filled out from reference TRBV7-9 and TRBJ1-4, the complete variable domain reads DTGVSQNPRHKITKRGQNVTFRCDPISEHNRLYWYRQTLGQGPEFLTYFQNEAQLEKSRLLSDRFSAERPKGSFSTLEIQRTEQGDSAMYLCASSLLDEKLFFGSGTQLSVL.